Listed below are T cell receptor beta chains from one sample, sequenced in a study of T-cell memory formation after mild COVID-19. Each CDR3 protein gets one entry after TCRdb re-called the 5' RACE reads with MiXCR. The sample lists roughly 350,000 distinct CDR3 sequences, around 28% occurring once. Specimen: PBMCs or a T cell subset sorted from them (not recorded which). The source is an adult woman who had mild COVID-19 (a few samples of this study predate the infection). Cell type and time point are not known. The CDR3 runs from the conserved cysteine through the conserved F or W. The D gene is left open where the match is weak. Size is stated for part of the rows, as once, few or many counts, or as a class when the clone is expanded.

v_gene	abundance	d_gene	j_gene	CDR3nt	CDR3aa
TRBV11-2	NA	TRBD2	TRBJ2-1	TGTGCCAGCAGCTTACAGGCCAGCGGGGGGGCGTCCTACAATGAGCAGTTCTTC	CASSLQASGGASYNEQFF
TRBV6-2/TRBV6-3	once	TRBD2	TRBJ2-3	TGTGCCAGCAGTTACCGGACTAGCGGGGAACAAGCTACGCAGTATTTT	CASSYRTSGEQATQYF
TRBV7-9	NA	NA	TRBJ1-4	TGTGCCAGCAGCAATCCAATCGATGAAAAACTGTTTTTT	CASSNPIDEKLFF
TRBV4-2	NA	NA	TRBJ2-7	TGTGCCAGCAGCCAAGGGCAGTTCCGCTGGGACGAGCAGTACTTC	CASSQGQFRWDEQYF
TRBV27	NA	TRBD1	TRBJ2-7	TGTGCCAGCAGCCTTAACAGGGGCAACGAGCAGTACTTC	CASSLNRGNEQYF
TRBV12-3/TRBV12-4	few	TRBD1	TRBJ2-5	TGTGCCAGCAGCCCCGCGACAGGGGGCGTGGAGACCCAGTACTTC	CASSPATGGVETQYF
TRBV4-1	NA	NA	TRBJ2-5	TGCGCCAGCAGCCAAGTCCTTCGGGGGGCCCAAGAGACCCAGTACTTC	CASSQVLRGAQETQYF
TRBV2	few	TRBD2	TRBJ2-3	TGTGCCAGCAGGAGACTAGCGGGAGACGGGCGAGGCACAGATACGCAGTATTTT	CASRRLAGDGRGTDTQYF
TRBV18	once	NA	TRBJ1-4	TGTGCCAGCTCACCTTCAGCCTCCGTTAATGAAAAACTGTTTTTT	CASSPSASVNEKLFF
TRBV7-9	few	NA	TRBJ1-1	TGTGCCAGCAGCTTAGCCCTTATTCGTAGGACTGAAGCTTTCTTT	CASSLALIRRTEAFF
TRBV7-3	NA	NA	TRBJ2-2	TGTGCCAGCAGCTCTGATCCCGGGGAGCTGTTTTTT	CASSSDPGELFF
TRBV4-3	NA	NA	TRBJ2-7	TGCGCCAGCAGCCACCTTTGGCAGGAGGGTTCCTACGAGCAGTACTTC	CASSHLWQEGSYEQYF
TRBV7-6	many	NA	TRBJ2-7	TGTGCCAGCAGCTTAAGTGGGGTCGAGCAGTACTTC	CASSLSGVEQYF
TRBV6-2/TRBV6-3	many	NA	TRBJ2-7	TGTGCCAGTGCGGCGACAACCTACGAGCAGTACTTC	CASAATTYEQYF
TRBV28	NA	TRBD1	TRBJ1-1	TGTGCCAGCAGTCTTAGGAATTACAGGGGGCTCTCCACTGAAGCTTTCTTT	CASSLRNYRGLSTEAFF
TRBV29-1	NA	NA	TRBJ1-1	TGCAGCGGGAGGGGCCGACGGGGGTACACTGAAGCTTTCTTT	CSGRGRRGYTEAFF
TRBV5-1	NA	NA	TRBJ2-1	TGCGCCAGCAGCTTGAATACAGGGACTATGCTTGAGCAGTTCTTC	CASSLNTGTMLEQFF
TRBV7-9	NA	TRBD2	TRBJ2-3	TGTGCCAGCAAGACTAGCGGGGCCGACGCGACAGATACGCAGTATTTT	CASKTSGADATDTQYF
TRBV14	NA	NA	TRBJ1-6	TGTGCCAGCAGGGAAAACAGGGTTGCACCCCTCCACTTT	CASRENRVAPLHF
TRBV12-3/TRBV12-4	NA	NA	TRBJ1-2	TGTGCCAGCAGTTTCACTCTAGCCCCCAACTATGGCTACACCTTC	CASSFTLAPNYGYTF
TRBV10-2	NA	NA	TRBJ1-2	TGCGCCAGCAGGAGGATCGGGACGTATGGCTACACCTTC	CASRRIGTYGYTF
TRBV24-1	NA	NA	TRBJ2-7	TGTGCCACCAGTGATGCAGGGTTTCGTCTGTACTTC	CATSDAGFRLYF
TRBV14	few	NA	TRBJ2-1	TGTGCCAGCAGCCAAGGGACAGAACAGTTCTTC	CASSQGTEQFF
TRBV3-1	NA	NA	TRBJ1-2	TGTGCCAGCAGCCCCGCATCGCCCGCTAACTATGGCTACACCTTC	CASSPASPANYGYTF
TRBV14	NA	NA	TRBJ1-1	TGTGCGACACGGGGGGCCACTGAAGCTTTCTTT	CATRGATEAFF
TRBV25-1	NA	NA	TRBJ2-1	TGTGCCAGCAGGATGACTAGTTCCAGGAGTGAGCAGTTCTTC	CASRMTSSRSEQFF
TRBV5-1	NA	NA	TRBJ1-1	TGCGCCAGCAAAAATGTCCAGCCGAACACTGAAGCTTTCTTT	CASKNVQPNTEAFF
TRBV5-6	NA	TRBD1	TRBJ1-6	TGTGCCAGCAGCTTGGTGGGACAGCTGGCGTCACCCCTCCACTTT	CASSLVGQLASPLHF
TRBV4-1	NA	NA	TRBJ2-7	TGCGCCAGCAGCCAAGAACCCCCGTGGGGGGAAAGCTCCTACGAGCAGTACTTC	CASSQEPPWGESSYEQYF
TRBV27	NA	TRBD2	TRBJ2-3	TGTGCCAGCAGTCCGATGACTAGCGGGGACACAGATACGCAGTATTTT	CASSPMTSGDTDTQYF
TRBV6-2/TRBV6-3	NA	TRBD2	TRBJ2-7	TGTGCCAGCAGGGCCGGACTAGCGGGCAGGACCTACGAGCAGTACTTC	CASRAGLAGRTYEQYF
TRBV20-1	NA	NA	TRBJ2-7	TGCAGTGCCGGAGCGGACGAGCAGTACTTC	CSAGADEQYF
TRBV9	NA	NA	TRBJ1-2	TGTGCCAGCAGCGTAGATGTACGTGATGGGGGCTCTGGCTACACCTTC	CASSVDVRDGGSGYTF
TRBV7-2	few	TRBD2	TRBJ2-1	TGTGCCAGCAGCCCTTGGGGAGTCGGGAGGGAACAGTTCTTC	CASSPWGVGREQFF
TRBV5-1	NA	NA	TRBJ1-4	TGCGCCAGCAGCTCCGGACGGCTGAATAATGAAAAACTGTTTTTT	CASSSGRLNNEKLFF
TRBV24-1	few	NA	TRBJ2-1	TGTGCCACCAGGGCCGGTTCGGGTGAGCAGTTCTTC	CATRAGSGEQFF
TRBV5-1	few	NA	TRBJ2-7	TGCGCCAGCAGCTCGCAGGGAGTACCCGTCAACGAGCAGTACTTC	CASSSQGVPVNEQYF
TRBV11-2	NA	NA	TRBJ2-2	TGTGCCAGCAGCTGGGCTTACACCGGGGAGCTGTTTTTT	CASSWAYTGELFF
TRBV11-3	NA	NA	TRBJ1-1	TGTGCCAGCAGCTTAGGGGGGGCGATGGTCACTGAAGCTTTCTTT	CASSLGGAMVTEAFF
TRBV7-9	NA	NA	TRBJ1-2	TGTGCCAGCAGGTCAGGACAGCACTATGGCTACACCTTC	CASRSGQHYGYTF
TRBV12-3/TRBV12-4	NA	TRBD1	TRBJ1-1	TGTGCCAGCAGTTTTTGGGTCCGGACAGGGGGGACCGCTGAAGCTTTCTTT	CASSFWVRTGGTAEAFF
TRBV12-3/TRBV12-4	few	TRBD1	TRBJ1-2	TGTGCCAGCAGCCCGGGACAGGGGCTTGGCTACACCTTC	CASSPGQGLGYTF
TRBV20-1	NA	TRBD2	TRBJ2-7	TGCAGTGCTAGAGGAGGCACTAGCGGGCCCTACTTC	CSARGGTSGPYF
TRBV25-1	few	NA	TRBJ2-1	TGTGCCAGCACCCCCCTCAATGGGGCTAGTGGTCAGTTCTTC	CASTPLNGASGQFF
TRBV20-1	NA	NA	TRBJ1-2	TGCAGTGCTGGCCCCGAGGGTTCGGGCGGCTACACCTTC	CSAGPEGSGGYTF
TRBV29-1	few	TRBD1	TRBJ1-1	TGCAGCGTCCGGACAGGGGGTTCTACTGAAGCTTTCTTT	CSVRTGGSTEAFF
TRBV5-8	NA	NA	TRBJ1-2	TGTGCCAGCAGCTTACTCGGGGGGGGCAGCTATGGCTACACCTTC	CASSLLGGGSYGYTF
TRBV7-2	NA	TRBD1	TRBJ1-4	TGTGCCAGCAGCCCAACAGGGGCCCCCTGGGCTGAAAAACTGTTTTTT	CASSPTGAPWAEKLFF